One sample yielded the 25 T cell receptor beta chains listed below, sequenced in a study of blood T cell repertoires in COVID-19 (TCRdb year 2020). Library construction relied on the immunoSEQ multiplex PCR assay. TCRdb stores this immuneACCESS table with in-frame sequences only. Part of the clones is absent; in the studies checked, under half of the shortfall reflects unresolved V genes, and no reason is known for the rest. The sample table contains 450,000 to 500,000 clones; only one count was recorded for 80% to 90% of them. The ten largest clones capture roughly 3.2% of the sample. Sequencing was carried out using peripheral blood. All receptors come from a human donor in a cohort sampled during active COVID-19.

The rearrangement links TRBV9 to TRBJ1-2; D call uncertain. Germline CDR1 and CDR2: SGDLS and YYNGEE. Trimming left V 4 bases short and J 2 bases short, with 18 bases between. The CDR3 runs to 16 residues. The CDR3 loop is CASSTRLRGLNYGYTF. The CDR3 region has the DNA TGTGCCAGCAGCACCCGACTTCGGGGATTAAACTATGGCTACACCTTC.

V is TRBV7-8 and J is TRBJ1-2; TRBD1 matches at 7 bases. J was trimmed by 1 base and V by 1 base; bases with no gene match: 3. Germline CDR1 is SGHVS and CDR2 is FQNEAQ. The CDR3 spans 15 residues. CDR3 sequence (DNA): TGTGCCAGCAGCTTAGTGGGACAGATTAACTATGGCTACACCTTC. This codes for CASSLVGQINYGYTF.

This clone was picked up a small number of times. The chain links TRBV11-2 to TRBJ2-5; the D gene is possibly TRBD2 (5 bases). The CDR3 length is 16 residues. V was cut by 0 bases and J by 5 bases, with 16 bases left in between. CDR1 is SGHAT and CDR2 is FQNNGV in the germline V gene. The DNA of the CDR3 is TGTGCCAGCAGCTTAGATGGGAGATTATGGACGGAGACCCAGTACTTC. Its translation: CASSLDGRLWTETQYF.

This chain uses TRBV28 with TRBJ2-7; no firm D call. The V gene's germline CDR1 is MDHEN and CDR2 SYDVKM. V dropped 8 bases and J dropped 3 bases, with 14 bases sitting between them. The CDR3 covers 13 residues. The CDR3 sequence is CASRLRSYYEQYF. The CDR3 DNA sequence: TGTGCCAGCCGTCTCAGGTCTTACTACGAGCAGTACTTC.

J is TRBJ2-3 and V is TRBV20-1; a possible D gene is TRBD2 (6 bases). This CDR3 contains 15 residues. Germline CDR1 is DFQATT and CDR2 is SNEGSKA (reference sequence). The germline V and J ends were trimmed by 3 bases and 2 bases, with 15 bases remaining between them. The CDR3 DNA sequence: TGCAGTGCTAGTCCTTGGGACTCAAACACAGATACGCAGTATTTT. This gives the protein CSASPWDSNTDTQYF.

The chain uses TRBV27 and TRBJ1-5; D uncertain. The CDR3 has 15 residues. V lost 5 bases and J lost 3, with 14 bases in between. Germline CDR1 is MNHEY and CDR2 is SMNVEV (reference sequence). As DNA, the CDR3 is TGTGCCAGCAGTCTATTTCGGGGTAACAATCAGCCCCAGCATTTT. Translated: CASSLFRGNNQPQHF.

CDR3 DNA sequence: TGTGCCTGGTCGGCGTTACAGGGGGCCACTGAAGCTTTCTTT. This gives the protein CAWSALQGATEAFF. The V call is TRBV30, the J call TRBJ1-1, with 9 bases fitting TRBD1. The J segment lost 4 bases and the V segment lost 5 bases, leaving 8 bases of the junction unmatched. CDR1 and CDR2 (germline): GTSNPN, SVGIG (reference sequence). CDR3 size: 14 residues.

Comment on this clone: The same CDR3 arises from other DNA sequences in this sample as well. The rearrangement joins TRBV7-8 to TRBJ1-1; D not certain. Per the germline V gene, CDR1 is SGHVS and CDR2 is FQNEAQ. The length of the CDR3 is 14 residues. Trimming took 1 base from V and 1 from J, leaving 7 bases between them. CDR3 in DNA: TGTGCCAGCAGCTTAGTCGCAGGGAACACTGAAGCTTTCTTT. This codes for CASSLVAGNTEAFF. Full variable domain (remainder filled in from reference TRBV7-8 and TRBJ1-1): GAGVSQSPRYKVAKRGQDVALRCDPISGHVSLFWYQQALGQGPEFLTYFQNEAQLDKSGLPSDRFFAERPEGSVSTLKIQRTQQEDSAVYLCASSLVAGNTEAFFGQGTRLTVV.

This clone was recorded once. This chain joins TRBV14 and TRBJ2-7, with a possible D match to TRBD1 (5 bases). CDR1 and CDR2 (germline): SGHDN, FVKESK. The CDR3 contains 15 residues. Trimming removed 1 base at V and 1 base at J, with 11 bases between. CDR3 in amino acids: CASSQGAGWSYEQYF. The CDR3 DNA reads TGTGCCAGCAGCCAAGGCGCAGGGTGGTCCTACGAGCAGTACTTC.

Here the CDR3 DNA reads TGTGCCAGCAGCGTAGCTGGGGGGAGGCAAGAGACCCAGTACTTC. It encodes CASSVAGGRQETQYF. V and J are TRBV9 and TRBJ2-5, with D perhaps matching TRBD2 (6 bases). Germline V gene data show CDR1 as SGDLS and CDR2 as YYNGEE. V was pared by 0 bases and J by 2 bases, with 11 bases between. The CDR3 spans 15 residues. The full variable domain, its missing parts supplied by reference TRBV9 and TRBJ2-5, is DSGVTQTPKHLITATGQRVTLRCSPRSGDLSVYWYQQSLDQGLQFLIQYYNGEERAKGNILERFSAQQFPDLHSELNLSSLELGDSALYFCASSVAGGRQETQYFGPGTRLLVL.

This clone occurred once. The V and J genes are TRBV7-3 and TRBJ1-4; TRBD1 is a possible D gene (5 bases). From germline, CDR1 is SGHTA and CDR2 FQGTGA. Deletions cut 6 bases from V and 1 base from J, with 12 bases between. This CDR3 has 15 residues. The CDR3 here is CASSPTGVTNEKLFF. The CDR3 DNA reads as TGTGCCAGCAGTCCGACGGGGGTAACTAATGAAAAACTGTTTTTT.

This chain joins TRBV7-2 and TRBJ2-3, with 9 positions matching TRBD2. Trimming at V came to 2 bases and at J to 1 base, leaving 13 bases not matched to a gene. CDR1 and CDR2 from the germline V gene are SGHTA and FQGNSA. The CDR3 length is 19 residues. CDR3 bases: TGTGCCAGCAGCTTACAGCGGGAGGCCGCCAATTGGGGCACAGATACGCAGTATTTT. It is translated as CASSLQREAANWGTDTQYF.

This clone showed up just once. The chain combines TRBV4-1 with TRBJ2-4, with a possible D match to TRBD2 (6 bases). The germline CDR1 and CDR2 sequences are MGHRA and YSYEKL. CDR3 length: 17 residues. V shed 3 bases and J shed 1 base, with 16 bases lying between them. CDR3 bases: TGCGCCAGCAGCCATCTGGGACTTTTTGAGGCCAAAAACATTCAGTACTTC. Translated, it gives CASSHLGLFEAKNIQYF.

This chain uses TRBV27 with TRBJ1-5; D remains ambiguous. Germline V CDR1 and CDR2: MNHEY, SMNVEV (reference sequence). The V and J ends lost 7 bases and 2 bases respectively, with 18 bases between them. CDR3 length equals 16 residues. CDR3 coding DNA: TGTGCCAGCACCGAGTTTGGTATCAATGGCAATCAGCCCCAGCATTTT. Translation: CASTEFGINGNQPQHF.

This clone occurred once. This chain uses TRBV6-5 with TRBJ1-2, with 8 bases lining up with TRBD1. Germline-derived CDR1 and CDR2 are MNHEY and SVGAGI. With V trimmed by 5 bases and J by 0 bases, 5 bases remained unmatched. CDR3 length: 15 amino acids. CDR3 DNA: TGTGCCAGCAGTCCTGACAGGGGAACTAACTATGGCTACACCTTC. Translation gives CASSPDRGTNYGYTF.

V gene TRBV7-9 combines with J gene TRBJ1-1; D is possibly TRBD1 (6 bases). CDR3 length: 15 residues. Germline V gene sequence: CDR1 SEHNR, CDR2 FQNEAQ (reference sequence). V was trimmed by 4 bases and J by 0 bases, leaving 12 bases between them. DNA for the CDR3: TGTGCCAGCAGCTACAAACAGGGACTGAACACTGAAGCTTTCTTT. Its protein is CASSYKQGLNTEAFF.

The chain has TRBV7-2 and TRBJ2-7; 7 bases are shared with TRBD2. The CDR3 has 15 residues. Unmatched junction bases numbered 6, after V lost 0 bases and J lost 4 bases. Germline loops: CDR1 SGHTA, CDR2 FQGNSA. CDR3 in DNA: TGTGCCAGCAGCTTAGCTTTGGGACTACAGTACGAGCAGTACTTC. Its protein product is CASSLALGLQYEQYF.

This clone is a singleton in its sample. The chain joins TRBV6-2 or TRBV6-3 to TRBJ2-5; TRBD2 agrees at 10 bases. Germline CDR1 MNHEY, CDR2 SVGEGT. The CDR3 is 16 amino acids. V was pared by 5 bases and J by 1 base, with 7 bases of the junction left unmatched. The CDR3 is CASSNLAGDGQETQYF. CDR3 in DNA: TGTGCCAGCAGTAACCTAGCGGGAGACGGCCAAGAGACCCAGTACTTC.

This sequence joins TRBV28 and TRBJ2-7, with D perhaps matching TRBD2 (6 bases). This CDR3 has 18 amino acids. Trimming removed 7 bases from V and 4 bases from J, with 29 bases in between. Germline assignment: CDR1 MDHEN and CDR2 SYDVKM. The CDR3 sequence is CASIPLPSTEGTPYEQYF. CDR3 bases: TGTGCCAGCATCCCTTTGCCCTCGACGGAGGGCACACCTTACGAGCAGTACTTC. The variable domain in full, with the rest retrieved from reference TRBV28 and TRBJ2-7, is DVKVTQSSRYLVKRTGEKVFLECVQDMDHENMFWYRQDPGLGLRLIYFSYDVKMKEKGDIPEGYSVSREKKERFSLILESASTNQTSMYLCASIPLPSTEGTPYEQYFGPGTRLTVT.

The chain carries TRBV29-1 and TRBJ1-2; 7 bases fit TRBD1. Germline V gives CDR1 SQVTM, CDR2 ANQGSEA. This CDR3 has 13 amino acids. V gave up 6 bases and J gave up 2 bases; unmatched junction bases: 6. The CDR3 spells CSVPDRENYGYTF. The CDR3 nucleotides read TGCAGCGTCCCCGACAGGGAGAACTATGGCTACACCTTC.

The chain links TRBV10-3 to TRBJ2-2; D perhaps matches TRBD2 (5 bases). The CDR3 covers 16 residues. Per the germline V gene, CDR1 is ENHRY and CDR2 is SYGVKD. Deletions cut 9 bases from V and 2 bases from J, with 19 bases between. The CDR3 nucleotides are TGTGCCATAAGCTCAGATGGCGGGTCTAACACCGGGGAGCTGTTTTTT. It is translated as CAISSDGGSNTGELFF.

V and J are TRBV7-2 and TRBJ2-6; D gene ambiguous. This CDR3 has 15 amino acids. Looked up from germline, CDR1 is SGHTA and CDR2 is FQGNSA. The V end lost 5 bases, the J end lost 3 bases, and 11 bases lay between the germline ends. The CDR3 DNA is TGTGCCAGCAGCGTCAGGCTTGATGGGGCCAACGTCCTGACTTTC. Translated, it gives CASSVRLDGANVLTF.

As DNA, the CDR3 is TGTGCCAGCAGCCGAGACAGGGGTATAGATACGCAGTATTTT. Translated, it gives CASSRDRGIDTQYF. The chain couples TRBV6-2 or TRBV6-3 to TRBJ2-3; 8 bases are a match to TRBD1. The CDR3 sequence is 14 residues long. V gave up 6 bases and J gave up 5 bases; unmatched junction bases: 7. Germline CDR1 reads MNHEY; CDR2 reads SVGEGT.

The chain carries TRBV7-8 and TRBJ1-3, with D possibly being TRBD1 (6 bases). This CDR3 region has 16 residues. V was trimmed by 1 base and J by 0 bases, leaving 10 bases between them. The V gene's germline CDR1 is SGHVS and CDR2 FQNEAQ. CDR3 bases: TGTGCCAGCAGCTTAGGACAGGTACTCTCTGGAAACACCATATATTTT. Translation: CASSLGQVLSGNTIYF.

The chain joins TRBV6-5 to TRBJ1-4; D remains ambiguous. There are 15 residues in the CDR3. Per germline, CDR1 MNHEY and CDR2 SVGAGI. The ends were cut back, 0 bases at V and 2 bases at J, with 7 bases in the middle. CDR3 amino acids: CASSYSGETNEKLFF. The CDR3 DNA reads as TGTGCCAGCAGTTACTCGGGAGAGACTAATGAAAAACTGTTTTTT.